Below, 10 T cell receptor beta chains from the same sample are listed, as sequenced in a study of identical twins. TCRdb redid the calling of the 5' RACE reads with MiXCR, one entry per CDR3 protein. The sample lists some 570,000 distinct CDR3 sequences; about 22% were seen once. The data were also submitted as part of a second study, on yellow fever vaccine responses in identical twins.

Sequencing was carried out using CD4+ T cells sorted from blood. The receptors shown here come from a woman aged 18-30 years in good health.

This chain joins TRBV10-3 and TRBJ2-1, with 12 bases matching TRBD2. CDR1 is ENHRY and CDR2 is SYGVKD in the germline V gene. The CDR3 sequence is 17 residues long. After removal of 2 bases from V and 8 bases from J, the junction contained 10 bases not matched to a gene. This CDR3 is CAISEASGRAHKDEQFF. Written as DNA, the CDR3 is TGTGCCATCAGTGAGGCTAGCGGGAGGGCCCATAAGGATGAGCAGTTCTTC.

The V and J genes are TRBV20-1 and TRBJ1-1; D perhaps matches TRBD1 (5 bases). Germline CDR1 reads DFQATT; CDR2 reads SNEGSKA (reference sequence). Trimming stripped 4 bases from V and 6 bases from J, with 9 bases between. The CDR3 runs to 11 residues. CDR3 protein: CSATVGPEAFF. The CDR3 nucleotides are TGCAGTGCTACCGTGGGGCCTGAAGCTTTCTTT.

This chain connects TRBV5-1 to TRBJ2-5; D is undetermined. Germline V CDR1 and CDR2: SGHRS, YFSETQ. Trimming shortened V by 4 bases and J by 3 bases, and 13 bases separated the two germline ends. The CDR3 contains 14 residues. DNA of the CDR3: TGCGCCAGCAGCCCGCTAGGACGTAAAGAGACCCAGTACTTC. Encoded protein: CASSPLGRKETQYF.

The chain uses TRBV5-1 and TRBJ1-1; the D gene is possibly TRBD1 (6 bases). CDR3 length: 14 amino acids. Looked up from germline, CDR1 is SGHRS and CDR2 is YFSETQ. Trimming shortened V by 1 base and J by 6 bases, and 13 bases separated the two germline ends. The chain's CDR3 is CASSLSRGQSEAFF. The CDR3 nucleotides read TGCGCCAGCAGCTTGTCCCGAGGACAGTCTGAAGCTTTCTTT.

This clonotype appeared a few times. The chain recombines TRBV12-3 or TRBV12-4 with TRBJ2-2; 9 positions match TRBD2. The V segment lost 1 base and the J segment 4 bases; nucleotides outside the gene matches: 7. This CDR3 region has 17 residues. This CDR3 is CASSLDRLAALTGELFF. CDR3 DNA sequence: TGTGCCAGCAGTTTAGACAGACTAGCGGCTCTCACCGGGGAGCTGTTTTTT.

This clonotype was counted at least ten times. This chain joins TRBV12-3 or TRBV12-4 and TRBJ2-1; 10 bases map to TRBD2. V gave up 2 bases and J gave up 0 bases; unmatched junction bases: 16. The length of the CDR3 is 21 residues. The CDR3 coding sequence is TGTGCCAGCAGTTTAAGTGCGTTCGGGGAGCGGGAGGGAAACTCCTACAATGAGCAGTTCTTC. Its translation: CASSLSAFGEREGNSYNEQFF.

This clonotype has ten or more counts. The chain employs TRBV6-1 and TRBJ1-1; D perhaps matches TRBD1 (6 bases). The CDR3 sequence is 14 residues long. CDR1 is MNHNS and CDR2 is SASEGT in the germline V gene. Between the trimmed V and J ends, which lost 6 bases and 4 bases, there was a span of 15 bases. The CDR3 DNA is TGTGCCAGCAGCCCGGACAGTAGGCGCACTGAAGCTTTCTTT. Its translation is CASSPDSRRTEAFF.

This clonotype was recorded at least ten times. The chain joins TRBV15 to TRBJ1-2; D gene ambiguous. V shed 0 bases and J shed 7 bases, with 12 bases lying between them. CDR1 is LNHNV and CDR2 is YYDKDF in the germline V gene (reference sequence). The CDR3 covers 14 residues. DNA of the CDR3: TGTGCCACCAGCAGAGAGGTAGTGAGAACTGGCTACACCTTC. This translates into CATSREVVRTGYTF.

This clonotype was detected ten times or more. The V and J genes are TRBV6-1 and TRBJ1-6; D is unclear. This CDR3 has 13 residues. Per germline, CDR1 MNHNS and CDR2 SASEGT. V was cut by 8 bases and J by 6 bases, with 11 bases left in between. The CDR3 loop reads CASSLGVNSPLHF. CDR3 nucleotides: TGTGCCAGCTCGCTCGGGGTTAATTCACCCCTCCACTTT.

This clonotype was observed a handful of times. The chain combines TRBV18 with TRBJ2-1; the D is unclear. The V end was cut by 0 bases, the J end by 5 bases, with 8 bases between. The CDR3 sequence is 14 residues long. Germline V gene lookup returns CDR1 KGHSH and CDR2 LQKENI. DNA of the CDR3: TGTGCCAGCTCACCACCGATGGCAAACAATGAGCAGTTCTTC. Translating gives CASSPPMANNEQFF.